The 24 T cell receptor beta chains in this list originate from one sample, sequenced in a study of cytomegalovirus exposure and HLA in healthy donors. The study ran its PCR with 60 Vbeta and 13 Jbeta primers. Only in-frame clones appear in the TCRdb table, and some are missing; sequencing was by immunoSEQ multiplex PCR. In the table there are about 140,000 clones, roughly 80% of which are singletons. Sequenced sample: PBMCs. The receptors derive from a female donor in good health and CMV-seronegative.

This chain connects TRBV30 to TRBJ2-7; maybe TRBD2 (5 bases). The V gene's germline CDR1 is GTSNPN and CDR2 SVGIG (reference sequence). V dropped 2 bases and J dropped 1 base, with 9 bases sitting between them. This CDR3 comprises 13 residues. As DNA, the CDR3 is TGTGCCTGGAGTCTAAGCGGATCCTACGAGCAGTACTTC. As protein: CAWSLSGSYEQYF.

This clone was observed a few times. The chain carries TRBV19 and TRBJ2-3, with D possibly TRBD1 on 6 matching bases. Germline values: CDR1 LNHDA, CDR2 SQIVND (reference sequence). This CDR3 is built from 16 residues. Deletions cut 3 bases from V and 3 bases from J, with 16 bases between. The CDR3 DNA sequence: TGTGCCAGTAGTATTGTGGCAGGGCAGGGGACAGATACGCAGTATTTT. Residues: CASSIVAGQGTDTQYF.

This clone showed up just a few times. The chain joins TRBV28 to TRBJ1-5; D perhaps matches TRBD1 (5 bases). Trimming removed 6 bases at V and 4 bases at J, with 10 bases between. This CDR3 contains 13 residues. Germline loops: CDR1 MDHEN, CDR2 SYDVKM. CDR3 nucleotide sequence: TGTGCCAGCAGGGGGCTTGGAAATCAGCCCCAGCATTTT. It yields the protein CASRGLGNQPQHF.

This chain links TRBV7-9 with TRBJ2-1, with D unclear. The CDR3 extends over 16 amino acids. Germline V gene lookup returns CDR1 SEHNR and CDR2 FQNEAQ (reference sequence). The germline V and J ends were trimmed by 2 bases and 5 bases, with 16 bases remaining between them. The CDR3 loop is CASSLLPRGSHNEQFF. In DNA form, the CDR3 reads TGTGCCAGCAGCTTACTCCCTAGAGGTAGCCACAATGAGCAGTTCTTC.

The gene calls are TRBV11-1 and TRBJ2-7, with D perhaps TRBD2 (5 bases). The CDR3 has 13 residues. The germline gives CDR1 SGHAT, CDR2 FQDESV (reference sequence). Trimming removed 2 bases at V and 4 bases at J, with 9 bases between. The CDR3 region is CASSLLEVYEQYF. CDR3 bases: TGTGCCAGCAGCTTATTGGAGGTTTACGAGCAGTACTTC.

Worth noting for this clone: At one end the junction does not follow the germline gene, possibly because of a read error. This sequence joins TRBV7-9 and TRBJ2-7; 8 bases match TRBD1. The germline gives CDR1 SEHNR, CDR2 FQNEAQ (reference sequence). The CDR3 consists of 14 residues. Written as DNA, the CDR3 is TGTTCCAGACCCACGGGACAGGCTATGTACGAGCAGTACTTC. This gives the protein CSRPTGQAMYEQYF.

Note on this clone: Germline is not matched at one junction end, which may reflect a read error. The rearrangement uses TRBV7-9 and TRBJ1-4; D unresolved. The CDR3 consists of 12 residues. The germline gives CDR1 SEHNR, CDR2 FQNEAQ (reference sequence). The CDR3 loop is CSSSSPREKLFF. In nucleotides, the CDR3 is TGTTCCAGCAGCTCCCCCCGGGAAAAACTGTTTTTT.

CDR3 protein: CASSLRSSGANVLTF. The CDR3 DNA reads as TGTGCCAGCAGCTTGAGGAGCTCTGGGGCCAACGTCCTGACTTTC. This sequence joins TRBV5-6 and TRBJ2-6; no firm D call. The CDR3 covers 15 residues. V lost 1 base and J lost 0, with 5 bases in between. The germline gives CDR1 SGHDT, CDR2 YYEEEE.

The gene calls are TRBV2 and TRBJ2-5; the D gene is possibly TRBD2 (5 bases). Trimming removed 6 bases at V and 4 bases at J, with 12 bases between. The CDR3 loop spans 13 amino acids. Germline lookup yields CDR1 SNHLY and CDR2 FYNNEI. As DNA, the CDR3 is TGTGCCAGCAGGGGAGTGGTAGGAGAGACCCAGTACTTC. Translating it yields CASRGVVGETQYF.

The rearrangement links TRBV19 to TRBJ2-7, with 10 bases identical to TRBD1. The CDR3 has 16 residues. Germline V gene lookup returns CDR1 LNHDA and CDR2 SQIVND (reference sequence). Trimming took 2 bases from V and 3 from J; bases not matched to a gene: 7. The CDR3 sequence: CASSISRGQGFYEQYF. DNA of the CDR3: TGTGCCAGTAGTATATCAAGGGGACAGGGGTTCTACGAGCAGTACTTC. Supplemented by reference TRBV19 and TRBJ2-7, the full variable domain reads DGGITQSPKYLFRKEGQNVTLSCEQNLNHDAMYWYRQDPGQGLRLIYYSQIVNDFQKGDIAEGYSVSREKKESFPLTVTSAQKNPTAFYLCASSISRGQGFYEQYFGPGTRLTVT.

For this clone: The junction differs from germline at one of its ends, possibly a read error. This chain joins TRBV18 and TRBJ1-2, with 7 bases identical to TRBD1. Germline assignment: CDR1 KGHSH and CDR2 LQKENI. CDR3 size: 13 residues. CDR3 nucleotides: TGTGCCAGCTCACCACCTGCATGGCACAGGGGCTCCTTC. Amino acid sequence: CASSPPAWHRGSF.

Only a few counts were recorded for this clone. The chain joins TRBV19 to TRBJ1-2; 8 bases fit TRBD1. Trimming cost V 4 bases and J 0 bases; bases outside gene matches: 7. The length of the CDR3 is 16 residues. CDR1 is LNHDA, CDR2 SQIVND, per germline (reference sequence). The CDR3 here is CASSTIEQGANYGYTF. The CDR3 nucleotides read TGTGCCAGTAGTACCATCGAACAGGGGGCTAACTATGGCTACACCTTC.

This clone has more than one count but fewer than ten. This chain links TRBV28 with TRBJ1-5; D is undetermined. The CDR3 spans 12 residues. Germline V gives CDR1 MDHEN, CDR2 SYDVKM. V dropped 8 bases and J dropped 2 bases, with 7 bases sitting between them. In DNA form, the CDR3 reads TGTGCCAGCGGGGAGGGCAATCAGCCCCAGCATTTT. Encoded protein: CASGEGNQPQHF.

This clone occurred a few times. This chain joins TRBV30 and TRBJ1-3; D gene unclear. CDR1 and CDR2 from the germline V gene are GTSNPN and SVGIG (reference sequence). CDR3 length: 14 residues. Trimming stripped 4 bases from V and 0 bases from J, with 10 bases between. The CDR3 DNA reads as TGTGCCTGGACTCCATGGAGCTCTGGAAACACCATATATTTT. Amino acids: CAWTPWSSGNTIYF.

The CDR3 spells CASSSWTASYNEQFF. CDR3 DNA: TGTGCCAGCAGTTCCTGGACAGCCTCCTACAATGAGCAGTTCTTC. The V gene is TRBV27, the J gene TRBJ2-1, with D possibly being TRBD1 (6 bases). Trimming removed 4 bases at V and 0 bases at J, with 10 bases between. CDR1 is MNHEY, CDR2 SMNVEV, per germline (reference sequence). The CDR3 extends over 15 amino acids.

This chain's CDR3 is CASSPGGDLLYNEQFF. In DNA, the CDR3 is TGTGCCAGCAGCCCGGGGGGGGACCTCCTCTACAATGAGCAGTTCTTC. The chain combines TRBV5-4 with TRBJ2-1, with 8 positions matching TRBD2. The V gene end was trimmed by 4 bases and the J gene end by 3 bases; junction bases not matched to a gene: 9. The germline gives CDR1 SGHNT, CDR2 YYREEE (reference sequence). The CDR3 has 16 amino acids.

The CDR3 DNA follows: TGCGCCAGCAGCCACGGGACAGGGTCCCCTTTCTTT. Translating gives CASSHGTGSPFF. The chain joins TRBV5-1 to TRBJ1-1; 9 bases line up with TRBD1. The CDR3 spans 12 residues. V shed 4 bases, J shed 12 bases, and the junction held 7 bases outside the gene matches. Germline CDR1 reads SGHRS; CDR2 reads YFSETQ.

This clone was seen a single time. V and J are TRBV28 and TRBJ2-3; maybe TRBD1 (6 bases). Trimming stripped 5 bases from V and 0 bases from J, with 12 bases between. The CDR3 length is 15 residues. CDR1 and CDR2 from the germline V gene are MDHEN and SYDVKM. CDR3 nucleotide sequence: TGTGCCAGCAGTGAAGGGGGAACTAGCACAGATACGCAGTATTTT. It encodes CASSEGGTSTDTQYF.

The gene calls are TRBV6-1 and TRBJ1-3, with TRBD1 as a possible D gene (6 bases). Germline V CDR1 and CDR2: MNHNS, SASEGT. This CDR3 region has 16 residues. V lost 4 bases, J lost 2 bases, and 15 bases lay in between. The chain's CDR3 is CASSGNRGAAGNTIYF. In DNA form, the CDR3 reads TGTGCCAGCAGTGGGAACCGGGGGGCTGCTGGAAACACCATATATTTT.

The chain couples TRBV19 to TRBJ2-5; D gene unclear. Deletions cut 3 bases from V and 5 bases from J, with 10 bases between. Germline V CDR1 and CDR2: LNHDA, SQIVND (reference sequence). This CDR3 region has 13 residues. CDR3 bases: TGTGCCAGTAGTATTAGTCAGAGGGAGACCCAGTACTTC. Translated: CASSISQRETQYF.

V usage is TRBV4-2 and J usage is TRBJ1-2; weak D call: TRBD1 (6 bases). Between the trimmed V and J ends, which lost 4 bases and 7 bases, there was a span of 16 bases. This CDR3 contains 14 residues. The germline V gene has CDR1 LGHNA and CDR2 YNFKEQ. DNA of the CDR3: TGTGCCAGCAGCCCCCTATTGACAGGTTCTGGCTACACCTTC. This codes for CASSPLLTGSGYTF.

V is TRBV19 and J is TRBJ2-2; 8 nucleotides match TRBD1. Germline CDR1 and CDR2: LNHDA and SQIVND (reference sequence). V was pared by 7 bases and J by 5 bases, with 3 bases of the junction left unmatched. This CDR3 spans 13 amino acids. The CDR3 bases are TGTGCCAGTAAGGACAGGGCAACCGGGGAGCTGTTTTTT. Translating it yields CASKDRATGELFF.

This clone appeared a few times. The rearrangement joins TRBV4-1 to TRBJ2-7; TRBD1 aligns across 9 bases. CDR1 is MGHRA, CDR2 YSYEKL, per germline. V dropped 1 base and J dropped 2; count of bases not matched to a gene: 6. CDR3 size: 16 residues. In DNA, the CDR3 is TGCGCCAGCAGCCAAGGGGGGGACAGGGCAACCTACGAGCAGTACTTC. This codes for CASSQGGDRATYEQYF.

The chain combines TRBV27 with TRBJ2-3, with TRBD2 as a possible D gene (6 bases). V was shortened by 0 bases and J by 8 bases, with 6 bases between the two germline ends. Germline V gene sequence: CDR1 MNHEY, CDR2 SMNVEV (reference sequence). This CDR3 region has 12 residues. CDR3 coding DNA: TGTGCCAGCAGTTTATCGGGGGGTACGCAGTATTTT. It translates to CASSLSGGTQYF.